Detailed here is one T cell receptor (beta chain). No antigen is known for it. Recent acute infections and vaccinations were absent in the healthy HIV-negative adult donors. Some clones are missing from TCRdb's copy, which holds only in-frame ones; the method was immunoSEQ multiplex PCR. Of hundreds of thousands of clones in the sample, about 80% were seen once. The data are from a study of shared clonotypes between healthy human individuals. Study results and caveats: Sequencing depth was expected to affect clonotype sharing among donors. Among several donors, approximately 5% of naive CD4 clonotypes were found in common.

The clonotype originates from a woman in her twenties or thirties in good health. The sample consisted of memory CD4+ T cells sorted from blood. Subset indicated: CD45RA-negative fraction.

CDR3 sequence reads: CASSPLAGDHGELFF. CDR3 nucleotide sequence: TGTGCCAGCAGCCCCTTAGCGGGAGATCACGGGGAGCTGTTTTTT. The J gene is TRBJ2-2, the V gene TRBV7-8; 9 nucleotides line up with TRBD2. J gave up 7 bases and V 5 bases, and 8 bases lay outside the gene matches. The CDR3 totals 15 residues. CDR1 SGHVS and CDR2 FQNEAQ come from the germline V gene.